Below, 20 T cell receptor beta chains from the same sample are listed, as sequenced in a study of CD8+CD57+ T cells in acquired aplastic anemia. Genomic DNA acted as the template from which TCR beta VDJ combination and CDR3 sequence profiling were carried out. TCRdb reanalysed the reads using MiXCR and keeps one entry per CDR3 protein. The sample has some 170,000 distinct CDR3 sequences; under 55% are singletons. Patients selected for sequencing had displayed CD8+CD57+ cell expansion by flow cytometry. Sequencing was done on a sample of sorted CD4+, CD8+, or CD8+CD57+ T cells (not recorded which) from PBMCs. Every receptor here comes from a human donor with aplastic anemia.

This chain links TRBV10-3 with TRBJ2-1, with 11 bases aligning to TRBD2. Per germline, CDR1 ENHRY and CDR2 SYGVKD. Germline trimming cut 7 bases from V and 6 bases from J; bases unmatched to any gene: 8. There are 15 residues in the CDR3. CDR3 residues: CAINGGTSGRNEQFF. CDR3 in DNA: TGTGCCATCAACGGTGGGACTAGCGGCCGCAATGAGCAGTTCTTC.

V and J are TRBV29-1 and TRBJ2-7; 7 bases are shared with TRBD2. The V segment lost 4 bases and the J segment 6 bases; nucleotides outside the gene matches: 3. The V gene's germline CDR1 is SQVTM and CDR2 ANQGSEA. The CDR3 extends over 11 amino acids. CDR3 protein: CSVAGGSEQYF. In DNA, the CDR3 is TGCAGCGTTGCCGGGGGGAGCGAGCAGTACTTC.

This clonotype was counted a few times. This sequence joins TRBV18 and TRBJ1-3; TRBD1 agrees at 10 bases. CDR1 and CDR2 from the germline V gene are KGHSH and LQKENI. This CDR3 spans 16 amino acids. V was pared by 1 base and J by 3 bases, with 3 bases of the junction left unmatched. CDR3 sequence: CASSPRQGAVGNTIYF. The CDR3 DNA reads TGTGCCAGCTCACCACGACAGGGGGCCGTTGGAAACACCATATATTTT.

The chain is built from TRBV27 and TRBJ2-7; D unresolved. Looked up from germline, CDR1 is MNHEY and CDR2 is SMNVEV (reference sequence). Trimming removed 4 bases from V and 2 bases from J, with 12 bases in between. The CDR3 is made up of 14 amino acids. The CDR3 DNA sequence: TGTGCCAGCAGTTACGGGTACAGAGCCTACGAGCAGTACTTC. As protein: CASSYGYRAYEQYF.

CDR3 DNA sequence: TGCAGTGTTGGGAGGGGAGGAAACACCGGGGAGCTGTTTTTT. It yields the protein CSVGRGGNTGELFF. V is TRBV20-1 and J is TRBJ2-2; TRBD2 aligns across 7 bases. J was trimmed by 2 bases and V by 7 bases; bases with no gene match: 7. Germline V CDR1 and CDR2: DFQATT, SNEGSKA (reference sequence). The CDR3 extends over 14 amino acids.

The rearrangement uses TRBV10-2 and TRBJ1-1; D is unresolved. V lost 3 bases and J 1 base, leaving 12 bases between the germline ends. CDR3 length: 15 amino acids. The germline CDR1 and CDR2 sequences are WSHSY and SAAADI. CDR3 DNA: TGCGCCAGCAGTGACCCCGTGGGTAGGAACACTGAAGCTTTCTTT. Translating it yields CASSDPVGRNTEAFF.

The CDR3: CASSLDRTICEQYF. The CDR3 DNA is TGCGCCAGCAGCTTAGACAGAACCATCTGCGAGCAGTACTTC. This chain uses TRBV5-1 with TRBJ2-7, with D possibly matching TRBD1 (5 bases). Germline assignment: CDR1 SGHRS and CDR2 YFSETQ. V was clipped by 2 bases and J by 6 bases, with 15 bases between them. There are 14 residues in the CDR3. The full variable domain, with the rest looked up from reference TRBV5-1 and TRBJ2-7, is KAGVTQTPRYLIKTRGQQVTLSCSPISGHRSVSWYQQTPGQGLQFLFEYFSETQRNKGNFPGRFSGRQFSNSRSEMNVSTLELGDSALYLCASSLDRTICEQYFGPGTRLTVT.

The rearrangement links TRBV15 to TRBJ2-2; a possible D gene is TRBD2 (5 bases). Per the germline V gene, CDR1 is LNHNV and CDR2 is YYDKDF (reference sequence). V was shortened by 0 bases and J by 7 bases, with 12 bases between the two germline ends. The CDR3 runs to 15 residues. The CDR3 spells CATSRDPGIVGELFF. The CDR3 DNA sequence: TGTGCCACCAGCAGAGACCCGGGGATCGTCGGGGAGCTGTTTTTT. Combining the CDR3 with reference TRBV15 and TRBJ2-2 gives the whole variable domain DAMVIQNPRYQVTQFGKPVTLSCSQTLNHNVMYWYQQKSSQAPKLLFHYYDKDFNNEADTPDNFQSRRPNTSFCFLDIRSPGLGDTAMYLCATSRDPGIVGELFFGEGSRLTVL.

The sample holds one count of this clonotype. The J gene is TRBJ2-3, the V gene TRBV7-9; D is unclear. This CDR3 contains 13 residues. Germline V lookup: CDR1 SEHNR, CDR2 FQNEAQ (reference sequence). V was cut by 3 bases and J by 4 bases, with 8 bases left in between. This CDR3 reads CASSLAAADTQYF. DNA for the CDR3: TGTGCCAGCAGCTTGGCAGCTGCAGATACGCAGTATTTT.

The V and J genes are TRBV20-1 and TRBJ2-1, with D perhaps matching TRBD1 (6 bases). CDR1 DFQATT and CDR2 SNEGSKA come from the germline V gene (reference sequence). The CDR3 consists of 12 residues. Trimming cost V 7 bases and J 6 bases, with 13 bases left between them. This chain's CDR3 is CSGKSRGNEQFF. The CDR3 bases are TGCAGTGGCAAAAGCAGGGGCAATGAGCAGTTCTTC.

The sample holds a few counts of this clonotype. The chain carries TRBV6-2 or TRBV6-3 and TRBJ2-2, with 7 bases aligning to TRBD1. With 7 bases clipped from V and 15 bases from J, the junction kept 11 bases outside the gene matches. This CDR3 is built from 12 residues. CDR1 MNHEY and CDR2 SVGEGT come from the germline V gene. The CDR3 region is CASKAQGPRLFF. In nucleotides, the CDR3 is TGTGCCAGCAAAGCACAGGGGCCCCGTTTGTTTTTT.

This clonotype has a count of ten or more. V and J are TRBV5-4 and TRBJ2-3; D unresolved. There are 13 residues in the CDR3. The ends were cut back, 4 bases at V and 2 bases at J, with 8 bases in the middle. Germline V gives CDR1 SGHNT, CDR2 YYREEE (reference sequence). The CDR3 protein is CASSNDPTDTQYF. CDR3 sequence (DNA): TGTGCCAGCAGCAACGACCCCACAGATACGCAGTATTTT. The full variable domain, with the rest looked up from reference TRBV5-4 and TRBJ2-3, is ETGVTQSPTHLIKTRGQQVTLRCSSQSGHNTVSWYQQALGQGPQFIFQYYREEENGRGNFPPRFSGLQFPNYSSELNVNALELDDSALYLCASSNDPTDTQYFGPGTRLTVL.

V usage is TRBV5-1 and J usage is TRBJ1-1; TRBD1 agrees at 8 bases. Looked up from germline, CDR1 is SGHRS and CDR2 is YFSETQ. The CDR3 consists of 15 residues. J lost 1 base, V lost 3 bases, and 5 bases had no gene match. The DNA of the CDR3 is TGCGCCAGCAGCTCGGGGACAGGCACGAACACTGAAGCTTTCTTT. It encodes CASSSGTGTNTEAFF.

This clonotype occurred a few times. The chain recombines TRBV24-1 with TRBJ2-2; 8 nucleotides line up with TRBD2. Germline V gives CDR1 KGHDR, CDR2 SFDVKD. This CDR3 spans 15 amino acids. The ends lost 5 bases at V and 10 bases at J; junction bases unmatched: 11. CDR3 residues: CATSASGGPSVELFF. The CDR3 DNA follows: TGTGCCACCAGTGCCTCGGGAGGGCCCTCGGTGGAGCTGTTTTTT.

This clonotype was counted ten times or more. The chain is built from TRBV15 and TRBJ2-5; D is unresolved. Deletions cut 4 bases from V and 6 bases from J, with 12 bases between. The germline CDR1 and CDR2 sequences are LNHNV and YYDKDF (reference sequence). The CDR3 contains 13 residues. CDR3 loop: CATSTRTEKTQYF. CDR3 in DNA: TGTGCCACCAGCACCCGAACTGAAAAGACCCAGTACTTC.

This rearrangement joins TRBV5-1 to TRBJ2-3, with TRBD1 matching over 10 bases. Germline CDR1 is SGHRS and CDR2 is YFSETQ. CDR3 length equals 16 residues. The V segment lost 4 bases and the J segment 4 bases; nucleotides outside the gene matches: 9. The CDR3 sequence: CASSLQDRGLADTQYF. CDR3 nucleotides: TGCGCCAGCAGCCTACAAGACAGGGGGCTGGCAGATACGCAGTATTTT. The full variable domain, in which reference TRBV5-1 and TRBJ2-3 provide the parts outside the CDR3, is KAGVTQTPRYLIKTRGQQVTLSCSPISGHRSVSWYQQTPGQGLQFLFEYFSETQRNKGNFPGRFSGRQFSNSRSEMNVSTLELGDSALYLCASSLQDRGLADTQYFGPGTRLTVL.

This clonotype was observed a handful of times. V is TRBV10-3 and J is TRBJ1-1; 8 nucleotides line up with TRBD1. The V and J ends lost 4 bases and 3 bases, in that order; junction bases with no gene match: 4. CDR1 and CDR2 from the germline V gene are ENHRY and SYGVKD. This CDR3 has 14 residues. The CDR3 loop reads CAISAGGADTEAFF. In DNA form, the CDR3 reads TGTGCCATCAGTGCAGGGGGCGCGGACACTGAAGCTTTCTTT.

This clonotype has at least ten counts. The chain uses TRBV19 and TRBJ2-2, with 9 nucleotides matching TRBD1. There are 15 residues in the CDR3. Germline loops: CDR1 LNHDA, CDR2 SQIVND (reference sequence). With 5 bases clipped from V and 7 bases from J, the junction kept 8 bases outside the gene matches. For the CDR3, the DNA is TGTGCCAGTAGTGGACAGGGGTTATTCGGCGGGGAGCTGTTTTTT. Protein: CASSGQGLFGGELFF. The full variable domain, in which reference TRBV19 and TRBJ2-2 provide the parts outside the CDR3, is DGGITQSPKYLFRKEGQNVTLSCEQNLNHDAMYWYRQDPGQGLRLIYYSQIVNDFQKGDIAEGYSVSREKKESFPLTVTSAQKNPTAFYLCASSGQGLFGGELFFGEGSRLTVL.

The rearrangement joins TRBV25-1 to TRBJ1-2; D possibly corresponds to TRBD1 (5 bases). Between the trimmed V and J ends, which lost 6 bases and 8 bases, there was a span of 10 bases. Germline CDR1 MGHDK, CDR2 SYGVNS. This CDR3 comprises 11 residues. CDR3 coding DNA: TGTGCCAGCAGACAGACAGCCGGCTACACCTTC. It is translated as CASRQTAGYTF.

This clonotype was seen at least ten times. The chain couples TRBV2 to TRBJ2-6; D gene uncertain. Between the trimmed V and J ends, which lost 6 bases and 0 bases, there was a span of 6 bases. The CDR3 length is 14 residues. Germline V lookup: CDR1 SNHLY, CDR2 FYNNEI. CDR3 region: CASRDNSGANVLTF. DNA for the CDR3: TGTGCCAGCAGGGATAACTCTGGGGCCAACGTCCTGACTTTC.